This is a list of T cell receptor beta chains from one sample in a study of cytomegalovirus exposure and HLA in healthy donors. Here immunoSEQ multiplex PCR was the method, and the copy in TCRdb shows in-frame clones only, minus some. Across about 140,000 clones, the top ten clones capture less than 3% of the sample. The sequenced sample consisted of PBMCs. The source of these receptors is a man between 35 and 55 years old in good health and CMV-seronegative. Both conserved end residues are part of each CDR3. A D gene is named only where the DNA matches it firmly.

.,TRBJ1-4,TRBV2,CASSGSFRGEKLFF
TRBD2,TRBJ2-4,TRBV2,CASSSTAGDVKNIQYF
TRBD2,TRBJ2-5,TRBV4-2,CASSQDWAGRGTRYQETQYF
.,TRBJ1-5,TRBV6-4,CASSDSYSNQPQHF
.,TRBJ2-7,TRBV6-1,CASSEMAGPYEQYF
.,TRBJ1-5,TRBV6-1,CASSGTPIQVSNQPQHF
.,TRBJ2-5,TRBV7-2,CASSLVPGGGRETQYF
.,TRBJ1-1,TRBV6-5,CASSRVGTEAFF
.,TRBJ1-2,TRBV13,CASRSGMEPPRDYGYTF
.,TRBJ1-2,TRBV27,CASRKTGENGYTF
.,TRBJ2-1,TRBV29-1,CSHDFGVGDEQFF
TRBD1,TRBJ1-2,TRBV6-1,CASSEQGDYGYTF
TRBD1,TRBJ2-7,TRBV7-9,CASSLRTGGYEQYF
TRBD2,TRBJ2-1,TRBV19,CATKRGDFSHEQFF
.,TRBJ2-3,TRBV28,CASSLLGLQGRIVTDTQYF
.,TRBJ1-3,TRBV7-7,CASSLVAGSGNTIYF
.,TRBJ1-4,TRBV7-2,CASSLGGVTNEKLFF
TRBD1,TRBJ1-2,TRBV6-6,CASRAGQGDGYTF
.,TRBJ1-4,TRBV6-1,CASSEQTGSNEKLFF
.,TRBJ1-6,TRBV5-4,CASSRQSVGSPLHF
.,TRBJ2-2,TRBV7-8,CASRRTGFSGELFF
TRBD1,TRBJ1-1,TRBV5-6,CASSADRVDTEAFF
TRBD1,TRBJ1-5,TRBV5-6,CASSLRSGTGGNQPQHF
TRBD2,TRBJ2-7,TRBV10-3,CAISGSSGVTYEQYF
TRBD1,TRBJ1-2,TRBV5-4,CASSLGQPIGGYTF
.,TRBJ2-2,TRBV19,CASSMGRDVNTGELFF
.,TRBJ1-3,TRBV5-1,CASSLSGRASGNTIYF
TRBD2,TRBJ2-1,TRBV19,CASSAAGGGIYEQFF
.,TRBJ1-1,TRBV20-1,CSADKNTEAFF
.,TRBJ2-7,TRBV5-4,CASSWEGEGQYF
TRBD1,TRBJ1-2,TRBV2,CASSEAGQVLLGKGYTF
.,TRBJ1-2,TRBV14,CASSQRRGGGYTF
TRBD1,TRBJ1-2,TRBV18,CASSRLDREDGYTF
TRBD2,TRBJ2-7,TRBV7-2,CASSPGTSGGPSYEQYF
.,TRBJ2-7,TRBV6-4,CASSVQEGYEQYF
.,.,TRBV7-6,CATGGTYEQYF
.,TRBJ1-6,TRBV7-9,CASSLANSPLHF
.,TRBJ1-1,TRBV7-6,CASSPSGGTEAFF
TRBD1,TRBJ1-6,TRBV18,CASSPGTGGGSPLHF
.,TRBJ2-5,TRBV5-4,CASREQPTGFVKTQYF
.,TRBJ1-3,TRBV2,CASTGLASAGNTIYF
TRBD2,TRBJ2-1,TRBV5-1,CASSLAGGDHEQFF